The 21 T cell receptor beta chains below all came from one sample that was sequenced in a study of blood T cell repertoires in COVID-19 (dated by TCRdb to the early 2020s). To prepare the library, the immunoSEQ multiplex PCR assay was applied. TCRdb re-hosts the immuneACCESS table, in-frame sequences only. Its copies lack some clones; in the studies checked, an unresolved V gene accounts for under half of them, and the cause for the rest is not known. This sample comprises about 250,000 clones, around 88% of them detected only once. The ten most abundant clones make up around 6.6% of the sample. Sequencing input: peripheral blood. The receptors originated from a woman aged 30 to 39 with COVID-19, enrolled during active disease.

This rearrangement joins TRBV30 to TRBJ1-2; TRBD1 matches at 8 bases. J gave up 6 bases and V 1 base, and 10 bases lay outside the gene matches. Germline V gives CDR1 GTSNPN, CDR2 SVGIG (reference sequence). The CDR3 has 15 residues. CDR3 in DNA: TGTGCCTGGAGTGATCATCCGACAGGGGTAGATGGCTACACCTTC. Residues: CAWSDHPTGVDGYTF.

The chain carries TRBV7-2 and TRBJ1-2; D is uncertain. V was clipped by 1 base and J by 7 bases, with 7 bases between them. The germline CDR1 and CDR2 sequences are SGHTA and FQGNSA. CDR3 length: 12 residues. For the CDR3, the DNA is TGTGCCAGCAGCTTAGGCCAGTCTGGCTACACCTTC. Protein: CASSLGQSGYTF.

This chain joins TRBV6-2 or TRBV6-3 and TRBJ1-1; the D is unclear. CDR1 and CDR2 from the germline V gene are MNHEY and SVGEGT. V lost 3 bases and J lost 5, with 4 bases in between. CDR3 size: 11 residues. The CDR3 nucleotides are TGTGCCAGCAGTTATATGACTGAAGCTTTCTTT. This codes for CASSYMTEAFF.

The rearrangement uses TRBV19 and TRBJ1-5, with D possibly being TRBD1 (6 bases). Germline V gives CDR1 LNHDA, CDR2 SQIVND (reference sequence). The CDR3 loop spans 16 amino acids. V lost 8 bases to trimming and J lost 5 bases, with 22 bases between them. CDR3: CASSPLGGADYQPQHF. CDR3 DNA: TGTGCCAGTTCTCCGTTAGGGGGAGCGGACTATCAGCCCCAGCATTTT.

V and J are TRBV6-2 or TRBV6-3 and TRBJ2-2; D is ambiguous. CDR3 length: 12 amino acids. V was cut by 5 bases and J by 1 base, with 2 bases left in between. Germline CDR1 reads MNHEY; CDR2 reads SVGEGT. The CDR3 loop reads CASSQNTGELFF. In DNA form, the CDR3 reads TGTGCCAGCAGTCAGAACACCGGGGAGCTGTTTTTT.

This chain links TRBV11-3 with TRBJ2-3; 9 positions match TRBD2. Trimming removed 5 bases from V and 4 bases from J; junction bases left unmatched: 4. CDR1 is SGHNT and CDR2 is YENEEA in the germline V gene. The CDR3 extends over 14 amino acids. CDR3 sequence reads: CASSLTSGADTQYF. CDR3 sequence (DNA): TGTGCCAGCAGCCTGACTAGCGGCGCAGATACGCAGTATTTT.

The V call is TRBV5-5, the J call TRBJ1-1, with unresolved D. The germline CDR1 and CDR2 sequences are SGHKS and YYEKEE (reference sequence). Trimming removed 0 bases from V and 3 bases from J, with 12 bases in between. The CDR3 contains 15 residues. CDR3 bases: TGTGCCAGCAGCTTGGTGGGAGAGCCAGACACTGAAGCTTTCTTT. This encodes CASSLVGEPDTEAFF. Combining the CDR3 with reference TRBV5-5 and TRBJ1-1 gives the whole variable domain DAGVTQSPTHLIKTRGQQVTLRCSPISGHKSVSWYQQVLGQGPQFIFQYYEKEERGRGNFPDRFSARQFPNYSSELNVNALLLGDSALYLCASSLVGEPDTEAFFGQGTRLTVV.

The rearrangement uses TRBV5-6 and TRBJ1-1; unclear D gene. The germline V and J ends were trimmed by 4 bases and 0 bases, with 7 bases remaining between them. Germline V gene sequence: CDR1 SGHDT, CDR2 YYEEEE. This CDR3 is 13 amino acids long. This CDR3 reads CASSNRVNTEAFF. The CDR3, as DNA: TGTGCCAGCAGCAACAGAGTGAACACTGAAGCTTTCTTT.

This clone has a handful of counts. This chain links TRBV4-3 with TRBJ2-1; D not resolved. The CDR3 covers 13 residues. The germline V gene has CDR1 LGHNA and CDR2 YSLEER. Trimming left V 0 bases short and J 6 bases short, with 6 bases between. This CDR3 is CASSQDLSNEQFF. As DNA, the CDR3 is TGCGCCAGCAGCCAAGATCTTAGCAATGAGCAGTTCTTC.

The chain couples TRBV6-5 to TRBJ1-1; no clear D. V was trimmed by 6 bases and J by 0 bases, leaving 11 bases between them. The germline V gene has CDR1 MNHEY and CDR2 SVGAGI. This CDR3 is 14 amino acids long. CDR3 region: CASRPPAVNTEAFF. The CDR3 DNA follows: TGTGCCAGCAGGCCCCCGGCGGTGAACACTGAAGCTTTCTTT.

V is TRBV7-2 and J is TRBJ1-5, with a possible D match to TRBD1 (6 bases). The V gene lost 5 bases and the J gene lost 2 bases, with 10 bases spanning the gap. This CDR3 spans 14 amino acids. CDR1 and CDR2 (germline): SGHTA, FQGNSA. The CDR3 region is CASSINRGNQPQHF. DNA for the CDR3: TGTGCCAGCAGCATTAACAGGGGCAATCAGCCCCAGCATTTT.

The chain uses TRBV24-1 and TRBJ2-1, with 8 bases aligning to TRBD1. V was pared by 2 bases and J by 10 bases, with 9 bases of the junction left unmatched. The CDR3 is 15 amino acids. Germline CDR1 and CDR2: KGHDR and SFDVKD. CDR3 in DNA: TGTGCCACCAGTGATTCGCGGACAGGGACTCAGGAGCAGTTCTTC. It specifies CATSDSRTGTQEQFF.

The gene calls are TRBV10-3 and TRBJ1-1, with no clear D. The germline V and J ends were trimmed by 8 bases and 1 base, with 14 bases remaining between them. This CDR3 region has 14 residues. Germline CDR1 is ENHRY and CDR2 is SYGVKD. The CDR3 bases are TGTGCCATCGGAGGAGGGTTAACGAACACTGAAGCTTTCTTT. It encodes CAIGGGLTNTEAFF.

The chain carries TRBV18 and TRBJ2-5, with TRBD2 identical over 10 bases. The CDR3 length is 14 residues. V gave up 1 base and J gave up 7 bases; unmatched junction bases: 3. Germline V gene lookup returns CDR1 KGHSH and CDR2 LQKENI. The CDR3 sequence: CASSPLAGGGTQYF. DNA for the CDR3: TGTGCCAGCTCACCACTAGCGGGAGGAGGGACCCAGTACTTC.

The V call is TRBV7-2, the J call TRBJ1-1, with D hard to call. V was cut by 1 base and J by 4 bases, with 7 bases left in between. The CDR3 has 13 amino acids. Germline V gives CDR1 SGHTA, CDR2 FQGNSA. The CDR3 sequence is CASSLGAGTEAFF. DNA of the CDR3: TGTGCCAGCAGCTTAGGGGCCGGCACTGAAGCTTTCTTT.

CDR3 amino acids: CASSPGKRSGGNQPQHF. CDR3 DNA sequence: TGTGCCAGCAGTCCCGGTAAGCGTTCAGGGGGCAATCAGCCCCAGCATTTT. The chain combines TRBV6-2 or TRBV6-3 with TRBJ1-5, with D perhaps TRBD1 (6 bases). Germline assignment: CDR1 MNHEY and CDR2 SVGEGT. V lost 5 bases and J 2 bases, leaving 19 bases between the germline ends. The CDR3 runs 17 residues.

The chain couples TRBV11-3 to TRBJ2-3; tentatively, D is TRBD2 (6 bases). The CDR3 extends over 15 amino acids. Germline CDR1 and CDR2: SGHNT and YENEEA. Deletions cut 3 bases from V and 1 base from J, with 11 bases between. In DNA, the CDR3 is TGTGCCAGCAGCTTTGGGGGAGGAGGCACAGATACGCAGTATTTT. Translating it yields CASSFGGGGTDTQYF.

The chain carries TRBV19 and TRBJ2-2; weak D call: TRBD1 (6 bases). CDR3 length equals 14 residues. Germline V gives CDR1 LNHDA, CDR2 SQIVND (reference sequence). V lost 3 bases to trimming and J lost 8 bases, with 13 bases between them. CDR3 region: CASSIGGGKGELFF. In nucleotides, the CDR3 is TGTGCCAGTAGTATTGGGGGCGGTAAGGGGGAGCTGTTTTTT.

V and J are TRBV3-1 (or the pseudogene TRBV3-2) and TRBJ2-1; D is possibly TRBD2 (6 bases). The CDR3 sequence is 16 residues long. V dropped 4 bases and J dropped 5 bases, with 18 bases sitting between them. From germline, CDR1 is LGHDT and CDR2 YNNKEL (reference sequence). CDR3 sequence: CASSRATGLLDNEQFF. The CDR3, as DNA: TGTGCCAGCAGCCGGGCGACCGGACTACTAGACAATGAGCAGTTCTTC.

The J gene is TRBJ1-2, the V gene TRBV19; 7 bases align to TRBD1. CDR3 length: 15 residues. J lost 4 bases, V lost 2 bases, and 7 bases had no gene match. The germline CDR1 and CDR2 sequences are LNHDA and SQIVND (reference sequence). CDR3 loop: CASSIPGGRVYGYTF. The CDR3, as DNA: TGTGCCAGTAGTATACCAGGGGGACGGGTCTATGGCTACACCTTC.

The chain couples TRBV6-2 or TRBV6-3 to TRBJ1-4; unclear D gene. CDR1 is MNHEY and CDR2 is SVGEGT in the germline V gene. The CDR3 extends over 14 amino acids. V was cut by 6 bases and J by 6 bases, with 14 bases left in between. CDR3 residues: CASSRPDLDEKLFF. The DNA of the CDR3 is TGTGCCAGCAGCCGACCCGACTTAGATGAAAAACTGTTTTTT.